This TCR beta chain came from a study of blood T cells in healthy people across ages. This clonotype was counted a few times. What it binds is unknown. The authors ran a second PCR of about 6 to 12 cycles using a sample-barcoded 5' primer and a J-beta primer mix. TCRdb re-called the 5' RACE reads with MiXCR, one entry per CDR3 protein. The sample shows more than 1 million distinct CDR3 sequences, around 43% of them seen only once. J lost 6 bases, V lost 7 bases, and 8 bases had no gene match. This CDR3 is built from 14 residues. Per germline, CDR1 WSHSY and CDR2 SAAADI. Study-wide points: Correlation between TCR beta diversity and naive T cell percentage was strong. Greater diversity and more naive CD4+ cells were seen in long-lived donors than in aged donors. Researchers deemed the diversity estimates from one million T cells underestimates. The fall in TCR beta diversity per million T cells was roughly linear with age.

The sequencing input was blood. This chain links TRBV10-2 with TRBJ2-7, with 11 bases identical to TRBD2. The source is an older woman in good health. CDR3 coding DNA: TGCGCCAGCACCCCAACTAGCGGGAGCGGCGAGCAGTACTTC. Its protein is CASTPTSGSGEQYF.